The clone carrying this TCR beta chain was detected ten times or more. Its antigen is as yet unknown. Libraries of TCR beta came from iRepertoire HTBI primers plus Arm-PCR of CDR3 regions. TCRdb passed the multiplex PCR reads through MiXCR, listing each CDR3 protein once. Here the sample spans about half a million distinct CDR3 sequences, around 12% being singletons. The ends lost 5 bases at V and 3 bases at J; junction bases unmatched: 10. The CDR3 is 16 residues long. The germline V gene has CDR1 MNHEY and CDR2 SVGEGT. The data derive from a study of regulatory T cells in long-lasting Graves disease. Study-level points and caveats: The study examined only peripheral blood, not thyroid tissue.

Time point denoted: newly diagnosed GD, antithyroid drugs for less than 3 months. TCR sequences were obtained from RNA taken from PBMCs. These data were also reused for a study on T cells in Graves' hyperthyroidism and ophthalmopathy.

This sample comprised peripheral blood mononuclear cells (PBMCs), obtained at new diagnosis, from a patient treated with antithyroid drugs. The clonotype originates from a woman aged 25 to 39 with Graves disease. This chain joins TRBV6-2 or TRBV6-3 and TRBJ2-3, with 8 bases identical to TRBD1. The CDR3 here is CASSEGDRRMTDTQYF. CDR3 nucleotides: TGTGCCAGCAGTGAAGGGGACAGGAGGATGACAGATACGCAGTATTTT.